A single sample gave rise to the 25 T cell receptor beta chains below, sequenced in a study of regulatory T cells in long-lasting Graves disease. Time point defined: persistent/refractory GD, antithyroid drugs over 5 years with positive TRAb. Construction of the TCR library relied on RNA isolated from PBMCs. Building the TCR beta libraries relied on iRepertoire HTBI primers, and CDR3 regions underwent Arm-PCR. MiXCR, run by TCRdb on the multiplex PCR reads, gives a single entry per CDR3 protein. The table shows a few hundred thousand distinct CDR3 sequences, with around a fifth occurring only once. The sequenced sample was peripheral blood mononuclear cells (PBMCs), obtained when the disease was refractory, from a patient treated with antithyroid drugs. Receptor source: a female donor with Graves disease.

This clonotype was found many times. The V gene is TRBV2, the J gene TRBJ2-7; 9 positions match TRBD1. The V segment lost 4 bases and the J segment 0 bases; nucleotides outside the gene matches: 4. The germline gives CDR1 SNHLY, CDR2 FYNNEI. The CDR3 contains 15 residues. For the CDR3, the DNA is TGTGCCAGCAGTGCACCGGGACAGGGCTCCTACGAGCAGTACTTC. Translation: CASSAPGQGSYEQYF.

This clonotype showed up many times. The chain carries TRBV28 and TRBJ2-7, with 9 bases lining up with TRBD2. The length of the CDR3 is 16 residues. The J segment lost 0 bases and the V segment lost 5 bases, leaving 8 bases of the junction unmatched. The germline V gene encodes CDR1 MDHEN and CDR2 SYDVKM. CDR3 bases: TGTGCCAGCAGTACGTTAGCGGGAGAAGGCTCCTACGAGCAGTACTTC. Translation gives CASSTLAGEGSYEQYF.

This clonotype was detected ten times or more. J is TRBJ2-4 and V is TRBV6-2 or TRBV6-3; D is unresolved. Germline assignment: CDR1 MNHEY and CDR2 SVGEGT. The CDR3 runs to 13 residues. The V and J ends lost 10 bases and 0 bases respectively, with 10 bases between them. The CDR3 nucleotides read TGTGCCACCCTGACCCCAGCCAAAAACATTCAGTACTTC. It encodes CATLTPAKNIQYF.

The CDR3 loop is CASSPGTGDYGNTIYF. The CDR3, as DNA: TGTGCCAGCAGCCCCGGGACAGGAGATTATGGAAACACCATATATTTT. The chain couples TRBV7-9 to TRBJ1-3; 8 nucleotides align to TRBD1. V was pared by 5 bases and J by 3 bases, with 9 bases of the junction left unmatched. The CDR3 has 16 amino acids. In germline, CDR1 is SEHNR, CDR2 FQNEAQ (reference sequence).

Remarks on this clonotype: Given a much more abundant clone one base away, this may be a read error. The V call is TRBV6-1, the J call TRBJ1-2, with a weak D call TRBD1 (5 bases). Between the trimmed V and J ends, which lost 5 bases and 8 bases, there was a span of 15 bases. The CDR3 contains 13 residues. Germline CDR1 reads MNHNS; CDR2 reads SASEGT. CDR3 protein: CASSNVRATGYTF. The CDR3 DNA is TGTGCCAGCAGTAATGTCAGGGCGACGGGCTACACCTTC.

Ten or more counts support this clonotype. V is TRBV12-3 or TRBV12-4 and J is TRBJ2-7, with TRBD1 matching over 7 bases. J lost 5 bases, V lost 6 bases, and 10 bases had no gene match. The length of the CDR3 is 14 residues. The CDR3 bases are TGTGCCAGCAGGGCCGTTCGGGACAGCAACGAGCAGTACTTC. Amino acid sequence: CASRAVRDSNEQYF.

This clonotype was seen ten or more times. The rearrangement links TRBV28 to TRBJ1-2; D remains unclear. Germline values: CDR1 MDHEN, CDR2 SYDVKM. CDR3 length: 16 residues. The V end lost 5 bases, the J end lost 0 bases, and 16 bases lay between the germline ends. CDR3 nucleotides: TGTGCCAGCAGTCCGCCGGCCCCGGCGGCTAACTATGGCTACACCTTC. Protein sequence: CASSPPAPAANYGYTF.

This clonotype was seen many times. The chain employs TRBV3-1 and TRBJ1-1; D might be TRBD1 (5 bases). The V gene lost 3 bases and the J gene lost 5 bases, with 13 bases spanning the gap. The germline CDR1 and CDR2 sequences are LGHDT and YNNKEL (reference sequence). There are 14 residues in the CDR3. In DNA, the CDR3 is TGTGCCAGCAGCCATACGGGGGGTTTAACTGAAGCTTTCTTT. Translating it yields CASSHTGGLTEAFF.

In its sample, this clonotype was seen many times. The CDR3 protein is CASTVFQGDYGYTF. The DNA for the CDR3 is TGTGCCAGTACCGTTTTCCAGGGGGACTATGGCTACACCTTC. The chain joins TRBV19 to TRBJ1-2; TRBD1 agrees at 7 bases. J gave up 3 bases and V 7 bases, and 8 bases lay outside the gene matches. This CDR3 is built from 14 residues. The germline V gene encodes CDR1 LNHDA and CDR2 SQIVND (reference sequence).

This clonotype was seen repeatedly, ten times or more. The J gene is TRBJ2-5, the V gene TRBV28, with a weak D call TRBD2 (6 bases). Trimming removed 6 bases at V and 5 bases at J, with 16 bases between. CDR1 MDHEN and CDR2 SYDVKM come from the germline V gene. CDR3 size: 14 residues. The CDR3 loop is CASSRVTGEETQYF. The DNA for the CDR3 is TGTGCCAGCAGCCGGGTCACGGGAGAGGAGACCCAGTACTTC.

The chain has TRBV29-1 and TRBJ1-2, with 8 bases matching TRBD1. Germline CDR1 and CDR2: SQVTM and ANQGSEA. Trimming removed 4 bases from V and 4 bases from J; junction bases left unmatched: 20. This CDR3 is built from 18 residues. The CDR3 DNA sequence: TGCAGCGTTGGAGGAGAATATCGGACAGGGCTATCCCGCTATGGCTACACCTTC. Encoded protein: CSVGGEYRTGLSRYGYTF.

This clonotype was counted between two and nine times. The chain carries TRBV5-1 and TRBJ2-5; 9 nucleotides line up with TRBD1. Trimming at V came to 3 bases and at J to 4 bases, leaving 7 bases not matched to a gene. Germline CDR1 reads SGHRS; CDR2 reads YFSETQ. The CDR3 sequence is 15 residues long. This CDR3 is CASSSGQGGRETQYF. Written as DNA, the CDR3 is TGCGCCAGCAGCTCGGGACAGGGAGGTCGAGAGACCCAGTACTTC.

The rearrangement uses TRBV20-1 and TRBJ2-2; 7 bases agree with TRBD1. The CDR3 runs 17 residues. Germline V lookup: CDR1 DFQATT, CDR2 SNEGSKA (reference sequence). Trimming cost V 1 base and J 4 bases; bases outside gene matches: 12. The chain's CDR3 is CSARGRVRDRTTGELFF. Written as DNA, the CDR3 is TGCAGTGCTAGAGGGCGGGTGAGGGACAGAACCACCGGGGAGCTGTTTTTT.

This clonotype was seen only a few times. The V call is TRBV25-1, the J call TRBJ1-1; 8 nucleotides align to TRBD1. V shed 1 base, J shed 1 base, and the junction held 5 bases outside the gene matches. Germline-derived CDR1 and CDR2 are MGHDK and SYGVNS. The CDR3 runs 16 residues. The CDR3 loop reads CASSESGTGANTEAFF. The CDR3, as DNA: TGTGCCAGCAGTGAATCCGGGACAGGCGCGAACACTGAAGCTTTCTTT.

This clonotype showed up many times. This chain links TRBV2 with TRBJ2-4; 7 bases map to TRBD1. V shed 4 bases, J shed 9 bases, and the junction held 6 bases outside the gene matches. CDR3 length equals 13 residues. The germline gives CDR1 SNHLY, CDR2 FYNNEI. The CDR3 loop is CASSGTGSGIQYF. The CDR3 bases are TGTGCCAGCAGTGGGACAGGCTCGGGCATTCAGTACTTC.

This clonotype has just a few counts. V usage is TRBV24-1 and J usage is TRBJ2-3; 11 nucleotides agree with TRBD2. Looked up from germline, CDR1 is KGHDR and CDR2 is SFDVKD. J lost 0 bases, V lost 4 bases, and 8 bases had no gene match. The CDR3 length is 18 residues. The CDR3 sequence is CATSENPGLAASTDTQYF. The DNA for the CDR3 is TGTGCCACCAGTGAGAACCCGGGACTAGCGGCTAGCACAGATACGCAGTATTTT.

The chain recombines TRBV7-8 with TRBJ2-3; 7 bases map to TRBD2. CDR1 is SGHVS and CDR2 is FQNEAQ in the germline V gene. After removal of 6 bases from V and 2 bases from J, the junction contained 8 bases not matched to a gene. The CDR3 consists of 15 residues. In DNA form, the CDR3 reads TGTGCCAGCAGGCGCACTAGCGTCTTCACAGATACGCAGTATTTT. Protein product: CASRRTSVFTDTQYF. Combining the CDR3 with reference TRBV7-8 and TRBJ2-3 gives the whole variable domain GAGVSQSPRYKVAKRGQDVALRCDPISGHVSLFWYQQALGQGPEFLTYFQNEAQLDKSGLPSDRFFAERPEGSVSTLKIQRTQQEDSAVYLCASRRTSVFTDTQYFGPGTRLTVL.

Remarks on this clonotype: This may come from a read error, since a much larger clone is one base off. This chain joins TRBV28 and TRBJ1-3; D not resolved. The CDR3 length is 16 residues. Germline V CDR1 and CDR2: MDHEN, SYDVKM. The CDR3 region is CASILGQRISGNTIYF. The CDR3 DNA reads as TGTGCCAGCATTTTAGGGCAGCGCATCTCTGGAAACACCATATATTTT. Full variable domain (remainder filled in from reference TRBV28 and TRBJ1-3): DVKVTQSSRYLVKRTGEKVFLECVQDMDHENMFWYRQDPGLGLRLIYFSYDVKMKEKGDIPEGYSVSREKKERFSLILESASTNQTSMYLCASILGQRISGNTIYFGEGSWLTVV.

This clonotype appeared many times. The V gene is TRBV12-3 or TRBV12-4, the J gene TRBJ2-5, with D unclear. The CDR3 contains 14 residues. V gave up 1 base and J gave up 4 bases, with 10 bases separating them. The CDR3: CASSLDGRVETQYF. DNA of the CDR3: TGTGCCAGCAGTTTAGATGGCAGAGTAGAGACCCAGTACTTC.

This clonotype was counted ten times or more. This rearrangement joins TRBV28 to TRBJ1-2; 7 bases are shared with TRBD1. With 6 bases clipped from V and 4 bases from J, the junction kept 5 bases outside the gene matches. The CDR3 runs to 13 residues. Germline lookup yields CDR1 MDHEN and CDR2 SYDVKM. The CDR3 DNA reads TGTGCCAGCAGACCGGGACAGATCTATGGCTACACCTTC. Translating it yields CASRPGQIYGYTF.

Here the CDR3 reads CASRRPSTNEQYF. The CDR3, as DNA: TGTGCCAGCCGACGCCCCAGTACCAACGAGCAGTACTTC. This sequence joins TRBV28 and TRBJ2-7, with unresolved D. The germline V gene encodes CDR1 MDHEN and CDR2 SYDVKM. V dropped 8 bases and J dropped 5 bases, with 16 bases sitting between them. CDR3 length: 13 residues.

There are many counts of this clonotype. Here the CDR3 reads CASSLGGTSRQETQYF. CDR3 coding DNA: TGTGCCAGCAGTTTAGGCGGGACTAGCAGACAAGAGACCCAGTACTTC. The V gene is TRBV28, the J gene TRBJ2-5; 9 nucleotides line up with TRBD2. The germline V gene has CDR1 MDHEN and CDR2 SYDVKM. CDR3 length equals 16 residues. V shed 2 bases and J 2 bases; nucleotides not matched to a gene: 6.

The rearrangement links TRBV3-1 to TRBJ2-7; the match to TRBD2 covers 12 bases. Germline V gene lookup returns CDR1 LGHDT and CDR2 YNNKEL (reference sequence). With V trimmed by 0 bases and J by 3 bases, 9 bases remained unmatched. The length of the CDR3 is 18 residues. The CDR3 DNA follows: TGTGCCAGCAGCCAAGATTGGCTAGCGGGAGGGCCGGACTACGAGCAGTACTTC. As protein: CASSQDWLAGGPDYEQYF.

This clonotype was seen a few times. The rearrangement joins TRBV4-1 to TRBJ1-1, with 7 nucleotides matching TRBD1. The V gene end was trimmed by 6 bases and the J gene end by 4 bases; junction bases not matched to a gene: 11. CDR1 is MGHRA and CDR2 is YSYEKL in the germline V gene. This CDR3 region has 15 residues. The CDR3 DNA reads TGCGCCAGCAGTTCCAGACAGGGCTCGAGCACTGAAGCTTTCTTT. Amino acids: CASSSRQGSSTEAFF.

This clonotype was detected ten times or more. The V gene is TRBV27, the J gene TRBJ2-2; the D gene is possibly TRBD2 (6 bases). Between the trimmed V and J ends, which lost 3 bases and 0 bases, there was a span of 8 bases. The CDR3 is made up of 15 amino acids. CDR1 and CDR2 from the germline V gene are MNHEY and SMNVEV (reference sequence). CDR3: CASSFGGPNTGELFF. The CDR3 region has the DNA TGTGCCAGCAGTTTCGGGGGACCGAACACCGGGGAGCTGTTTTTT.